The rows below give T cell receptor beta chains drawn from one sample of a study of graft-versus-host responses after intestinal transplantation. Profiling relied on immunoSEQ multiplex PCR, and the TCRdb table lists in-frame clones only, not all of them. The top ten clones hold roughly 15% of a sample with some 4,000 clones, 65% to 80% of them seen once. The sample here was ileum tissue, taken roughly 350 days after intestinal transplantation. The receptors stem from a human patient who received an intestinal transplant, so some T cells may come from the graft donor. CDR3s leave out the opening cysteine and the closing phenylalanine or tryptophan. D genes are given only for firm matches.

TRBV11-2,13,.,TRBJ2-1,ASSLAGNYYNEQF
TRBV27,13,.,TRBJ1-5,ASSLSTATNQPQH
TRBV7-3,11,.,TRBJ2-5,ASSLGGQETQY
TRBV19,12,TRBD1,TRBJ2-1,ASSRLTGVIEQF
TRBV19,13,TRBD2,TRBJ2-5,ASSMGTSSQETQY
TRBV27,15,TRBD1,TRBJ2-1,ASSLVVSGQGWNEQF
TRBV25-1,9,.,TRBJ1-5,GGGSNQPQH
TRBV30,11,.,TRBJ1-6,AIRQSRNSPLH
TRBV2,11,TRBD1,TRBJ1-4,ASSDRGLKKLF
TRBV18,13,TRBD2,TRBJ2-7,ASSPGLAVSYEQY
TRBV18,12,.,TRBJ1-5,ASSRADYYQPQH
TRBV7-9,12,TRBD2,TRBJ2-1,ASSLVLAGNEQF
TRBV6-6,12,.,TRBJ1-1,ASSPSGGNTEAF
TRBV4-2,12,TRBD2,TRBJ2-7,ASSPGLATYEQY
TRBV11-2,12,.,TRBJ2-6,ASRHTTGANVLT
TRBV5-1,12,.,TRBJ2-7,ASSLVQGNNEQY
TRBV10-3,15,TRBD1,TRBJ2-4,AISESSRTGGQNIQY
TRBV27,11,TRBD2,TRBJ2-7,ASSLTSGYEQY
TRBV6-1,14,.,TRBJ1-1,ASSDPGGSWRPEAF
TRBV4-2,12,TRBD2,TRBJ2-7,ASSQGSGSYEQY
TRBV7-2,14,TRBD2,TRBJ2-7,ASSLVLAGATYEQY
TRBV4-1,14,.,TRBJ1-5,ASSLTDSRVNQPQH
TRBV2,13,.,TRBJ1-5,ASSDWTIAIQPQH
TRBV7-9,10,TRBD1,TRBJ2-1,ASSWTGNEQF
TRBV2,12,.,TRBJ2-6,ASVREPGANVLT
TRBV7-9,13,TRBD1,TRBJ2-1,ASSLPGQGYNEQF
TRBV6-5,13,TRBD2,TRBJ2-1,ASSYGPSGNNEQF
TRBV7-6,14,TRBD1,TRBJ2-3,ASSLVVRGPTDTQY
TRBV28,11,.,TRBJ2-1,ASSFGGLNEQF
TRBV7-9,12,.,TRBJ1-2,ASSPGTQAHGYT
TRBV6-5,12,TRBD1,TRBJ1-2,ASSYSPDRGGYT
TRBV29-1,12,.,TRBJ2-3,SVSGAPNTDTQY
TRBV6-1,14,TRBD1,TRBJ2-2,ASSDSTGDSVGELF
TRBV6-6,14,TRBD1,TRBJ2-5,ASSPGGQGKGETQY
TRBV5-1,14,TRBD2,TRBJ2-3,ASSLGLAASTDTQY
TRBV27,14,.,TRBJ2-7,ASSSMIRESGNEQY
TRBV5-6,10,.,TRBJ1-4,ASSLGGEKLF
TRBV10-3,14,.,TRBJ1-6,AISESTGRYNSPLH
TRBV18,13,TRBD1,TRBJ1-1,ASSQMTGGDTEAF